Here is one T cell receptor beta chain with its context. The antigen is unknown. These data belong to a study of Ad26.COV2.S vaccination and SARS-CoV-2 variants. Produced via immunoSEQ multiplex PCR; TCRdb's table is partial and in-frame only. The data show around 140,000 clones, with about nine tenths seen just once and 4% to 6% held by the top ten. Per the germline V gene, CDR1 is LNHNV and CDR2 is YYDKDF (reference sequence). The CDR3 sequence is 15 residues long. Trimming took off 4 bases at V and 0 bases at J, with 10 bases between the two ends. Study results and caveats: Across vaccine and placebo recipients, the breadth of non-spike TCRs was similar.

This sequence was found in a human donor who had recovered from COVID-19. V is TRBV15 and J is TRBJ1-5, with D perhaps matching TRBD1 (5 bases). The sample consisted of peripheral blood, taken after recovery from COVID-19. CDR3: CATSKDSYSNQPQHF. CDR3 bases: TGTGCCACCAGCAAAGACAGCTATAGCAATCAGCCCCAGCATTTT.